The 20 T cell receptor beta chains below come from one sample, sequenced in a study of molecular identifiers for immune sequencing clone quantification. TCRdb itself ran the PCR reads through MiXCR, one entry per CDR3 protein. The table has roughly 100,000 distinct CDR3 sequences, 30% to 35% seen once; the top ten hold 9.5% to 10%. What was sequenced was naive CD8+ T cells from blood, with Jurkat cell RNA spiked in. This sample's subset: FACS-sorted CD8+CD4-CCR7+CD45RA+ naive T cells. The receptors were sampled from a human donor in good health. Some libraries in this study had Jurkat cell RNA spiked in.

The V gene is TRBV20-1, the J gene TRBJ2-7, with 9 bases that match TRBD2. This CDR3 contains 15 residues. Germline loops: CDR1 DFQATT, CDR2 SNEGSKA (reference sequence). Germline trimming cut 3 bases from V and 4 bases from J; bases unmatched to any gene: 10. In DNA, the CDR3 is TGCAGTGCTAGCGTCGGACTAGCGTCTCGATACGAGCAGTACTTC. Protein: CSASVGLASRYEQYF.

In this sample, this clonotype turned up many times. The gene calls are TRBV12-3 or TRBV12-4 and TRBJ1-1; the D is unclear. The CDR3 is 13 residues long. Trimming shortened V by 1 base and J by 11 bases, and 14 bases separated the two germline ends. CDR3 region: CASSLGDRGDAFF. The CDR3 bases are TGTGCCAGCAGTTTAGGAGATCGGGGTGACGCTTTCTTT.

Note on this clonotype: The conserved final phenylalanine or tryptophan is absent from the CDR3, which likely points to a read error. This chain uses TRBV14 with TRBJ2-7; D is ambiguous. Per germline, CDR1 SGHDN and CDR2 FVKESK. Trimming took off 1 base at V and 3 bases at J, with 1 base between the two ends. This CDR3 contains 11 residues. CDR3 residues: CASSQVYEQYS. The CDR3 DNA sequence: TGTGCCAGCAGCCAAGTCTACGAGCAGTACTCC.

This clonotype has at least ten counts. The chain joins TRBV20-1 to TRBJ1-1; TRBD1 might be the D (5 bases). Germline V gives CDR1 DFQATT, CDR2 SNEGSKA (reference sequence). CDR3 size: 14 residues. V was pared by 5 bases and J by 5 bases, with 18 bases between. The CDR3 coding sequence is TGCAGTGCTCGGGACCCACACGGGTGGACTGAAGCTTTCTTT. It is translated as CSARDPHGWTEAFF.

This clonotype was observed at least ten times. The CDR3 loop reads CASSSGTTNTGELFF. The CDR3 region has the DNA TGTGCCAGCAGCTCCGGGACAACTAACACCGGGGAGCTGTTTTTT. The chain has TRBV7-9 and TRBJ2-2; tentatively, D is TRBD1 (6 bases). The length of the CDR3 is 15 residues. V lost 4 bases, J lost 2 bases, and 11 bases lay in between. The germline CDR1 and CDR2 sequences are SEHNR and FQNEAQ (reference sequence).

Worth noting for this clonotype: This clone may be a read error of a much larger clone one base away. V is TRBV23-1 and J is TRBJ2-1, with 12 bases aligning to TRBD2. TRBV23-1 belongs to the ORF category, with a function that is uncertain. This CDR3 contains 17 residues. V lost 4 bases and J lost 8; bases outside the gene matches: 12. The CDR3 protein is CASSRARLRLAGDEQFF. The CDR3 DNA is TGCGCCAGCAGTCGAGCCAGACTTCGACTAGCGGGAGATGAGCAGTTCTTC.

This clonotype was seen a handful of times. This chain connects TRBV19 to TRBJ2-5, with D possibly TRBD1 on 6 matching bases. The CDR3 has 15 residues. The germline V gene encodes CDR1 LNHDA and CDR2 SQIVND (reference sequence). Deletions cut 3 bases from V and 5 bases from J, with 16 bases between. The CDR3 loop is CASSIGVRGGETQYF. CDR3 coding DNA: TGTGCCAGTAGTATCGGCGTCAGGGGCGGTGAGACCCAGTACTTC.

This clonotype appeared a few times. In nucleotides, the CDR3 is TGTGCCAGCAGTCCAATTAGCGGGAGGAGTGAGACCCAGTACTTC. Protein: CASSPISGRSETQYF. V gene TRBV27 combines with J gene TRBJ2-5; TRBD2 matches 10 bases. The V and J ends lost 5 bases and 5 bases, in that order; junction bases with no gene match: 8. This CDR3 has 15 residues. Looked up from germline, CDR1 is MNHEY and CDR2 is SMNVEV (reference sequence).

This clonotype has only a few counts. The chain joins TRBV27 to TRBJ2-7, with TRBD2 matching over 8 bases. CDR1 and CDR2 from the germline V gene are MNHEY and SMNVEV (reference sequence). The CDR3 extends over 13 amino acids. V shed 4 bases, J shed 3 bases, and the junction held 2 bases outside the gene matches. CDR3 sequence (DNA): TGTGCCAGCAGTTCTGCGGGGGGCTACGAGCAGTACTTC. Translation gives CASSSAGGYEQYF.

The CDR3 DNA is TGTGCCAGCAGCGAGGGACGGGCCTACGAGCAGTACTTC. Translated, it gives CASSEGRAYEQYF. The chain has TRBV6-5 and TRBJ2-7, with D perhaps assigned TRBD1 or TRBD2 (5 bases each). The V end lost 6 bases, the J end lost 2 bases, and 11 bases lay between the germline ends. The CDR3 is made up of 13 amino acids. The germline V gene encodes CDR1 MNHEY and CDR2 SVGAGI.

The chain joins TRBV12-3 or TRBV12-4 to TRBJ2-5; 7 nucleotides agree with TRBD1. The CDR3 sequence is 14 residues long. Germline trimming cut 6 bases from V and 0 bases from J; bases unmatched to any gene: 4. CDR3 in DNA: TGTGCCAGCAGCGCAACAGGGGACCAAGAGACCCAGTACTTC. Protein product: CASSATGDQETQYF.

This clonotype was recorded at least ten times. The CDR3 sequence: CASTTRMGGEVEKLFF. DNA for the CDR3: TGTGCCAGCACCACCCGGATGGGAGGGGAAGTAGAAAAACTGTTTTTT. J is TRBJ1-4 and V is TRBV28; weak D call: TRBD1 (5 bases). Trimming left V 7 bases short and J 8 bases short, with 23 bases between. CDR1 and CDR2 from the germline V gene are MDHEN and SYDVKM. The CDR3 covers 16 residues.

This clonotype was seen a few times. V and J are TRBV2 and TRBJ2-7; 7 nucleotides align to TRBD1. With V trimmed by 11 bases and J by 3 bases, 10 bases remained unmatched. The CDR3 has 13 amino acids. Per the germline V gene, CDR1 is SNHLY and CDR2 is FYNNEI. DNA of the CDR3: TGTGCCCGACAGGGTCGAATGGGCTACGAGCAGTACTTC. The encoded protein is CARQGRMGYEQYF.

The chain joins TRBV28 to TRBJ1-2; D gene unclear. The CDR3 covers 15 residues. The germline CDR1 and CDR2 sequences are MDHEN and SYDVKM. The V and J ends lost 4 bases and 0 bases respectively, with 12 bases between them. The CDR3 here is CASSSPIEANYGYTF. The DNA for the CDR3 is TGTGCCAGCAGTTCACCGATTGAAGCTAACTATGGCTACACCTTC.

This clonotype was counted at least ten times. The J gene is TRBJ2-3, the V gene TRBV7-8, with D possibly TRBD2 on 6 matching bases. In germline, CDR1 is SGHVS, CDR2 FQNEAQ. Deletions cut 3 bases from V and 4 bases from J, with 17 bases between. The CDR3 spans 16 residues. The CDR3 loop reads CASSFLGGVVADTQYF. The CDR3 DNA reads TGTGCCAGCAGCTTTTTGGGGGGAGTTGTGGCAGATACGCAGTATTTT. Based on the CDR3 plus reference TRBV7-8 and TRBJ2-3, the full variable domain is GAGVSQSPRYKVAKRGQDVALRCDPISGHVSLFWYQQALGQGPEFLTYFQNEAQLDKSGLPSDRFFAERPEGSVSTLKIQRTQQEDSAVYLCASSFLGGVVADTQYFGPGTRLTVL.

The chain joins TRBV27 to TRBJ2-3; the D call may be TRBD1 or TRBD2 (5 bases each). There are 15 residues in the CDR3. The V end was cut by 2 bases, the J end by 2 bases, with 11 bases between. CDR1 MNHEY and CDR2 SMNVEV come from the germline V gene (reference sequence). CDR3 nucleotide sequence: TGTGCCAGCAGTTTAGACACGGGACCCACAGATACGCAGTATTTT. Its protein is CASSLDTGPTDTQYF.

This clonotype was seen only a few times. This rearrangement joins TRBV4-3 to TRBJ2-3; unclear D gene. V was pared by 2 bases and J by 4 bases, with 13 bases between. This CDR3 is 15 amino acids long. Germline CDR1 and CDR2: LGHNA and YSLEER. CDR3 protein: CASSQRRRVADTQYF. CDR3 nucleotide sequence: TGCGCCAGCAGCCAACGACGACGGGTGGCAGATACGCAGTATTTT.

The gene calls are TRBV4-2 and TRBJ2-7; D unresolved. The CDR3 has 15 residues. V lost 3 bases and J 4 bases, leaving 16 bases between the germline ends. Germline-derived CDR1 and CDR2 are LGHNA and YNFKEQ. CDR3 nucleotide sequence: TGTGCCAGCAGCCACTCCCGACTGCGAACTTACGAGCAGTACTTC. It yields the protein CASSHSRLRTYEQYF.

There are a few counts of this clonotype. This rearrangement joins TRBV21-1 to TRBJ2-7; no DNA check was done on the table's D call, TRBD2. TRBV21-1 is a recognized pseudogene. The CDR3 covers 15 residues. DNA of the CDR3: TGTGCCAGCAGCCTCCGGACTAGCGCCGCCTACGAGCAGTACTTC. It encodes CASSLRTSAAYEQYF.

The chain combines TRBV7-2 with TRBJ2-5, with D possibly called TRBD1 or TRBD2 (5 bases each). The CDR3 sequence is 14 residues long. V was cut by 2 bases and J by 2 bases, with 9 bases left in between. Germline CDR1 reads SGHTA; CDR2 reads FQGNSA. CDR3 in DNA: TGTGCCAGCAGCTTATTGGGGGTTCAAGAGACCCAGTACTTC. Its translation is CASSLLGVQETQYF.